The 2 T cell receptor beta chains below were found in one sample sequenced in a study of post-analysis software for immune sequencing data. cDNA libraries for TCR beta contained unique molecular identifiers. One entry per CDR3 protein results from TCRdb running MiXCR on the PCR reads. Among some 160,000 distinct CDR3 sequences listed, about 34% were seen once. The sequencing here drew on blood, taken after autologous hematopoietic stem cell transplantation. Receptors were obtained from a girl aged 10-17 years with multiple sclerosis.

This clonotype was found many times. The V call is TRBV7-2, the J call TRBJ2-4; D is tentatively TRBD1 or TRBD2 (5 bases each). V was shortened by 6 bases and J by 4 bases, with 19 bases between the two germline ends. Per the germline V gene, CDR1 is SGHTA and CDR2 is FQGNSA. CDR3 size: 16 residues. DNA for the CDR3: TGTGCCAGCAGGGAAAATCCGGGGCCCCTTAAAAACATTCAGTACTTC. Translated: CASRENPGPLKNIQYF.

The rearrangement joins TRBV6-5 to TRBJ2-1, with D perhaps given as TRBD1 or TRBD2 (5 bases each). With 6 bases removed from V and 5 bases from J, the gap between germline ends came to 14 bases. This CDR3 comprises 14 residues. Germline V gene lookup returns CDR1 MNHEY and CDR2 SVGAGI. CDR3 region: CASRIRRGHNEQFF. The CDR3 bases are TGTGCCAGCAGGATACGTCGGGGCCACAATGAGCAGTTCTTC.